The clone carrying this T cell receptor (beta chain) was observed a handful of times. Its antigen is not identified. This CDR3 is 14 amino acids long. The V gene end was trimmed by 7 bases and the J gene end by 6 bases; junction bases not matched to a gene: 9. One entry per CDR3 protein results from TCRdb running MiXCR on the RT-PCR reads. This table holds around 520,000 distinct CDR3 sequences, roughly 27% found once. The data were obtained in a study of response to subunit inactivated influenza vaccine. Study-level findings and limits: Seasonal influenza vaccination, on each occasion, was suggested by the authors to recruit few new T cells.

The sequence derives from a man aged 45-60 years who received an inactivated influenza vaccine. The sequences come from CD4+ T cells sorted from PBMCs, collected 4 to 6 days after vaccination. This sequence joins TRBV12-3 or TRBV12-4 and TRBJ2-1; 7 nucleotides align to TRBD2. The CDR3 is CASTVGLGGNEQFF. CDR3 nucleotides: TGTGCCAGCACCGTCGGACTAGGTGGCAATGAGCAGTTCTTC.